This TCR beta chain was profiled in a study of blood T cell repertoires in COVID-19. Produced via immunoSEQ multiplex PCR; TCRdb's table is partial and in-frame only. The data hold around 100,000 clones, with roughly 81% observed a single time. J lost 0 bases, V lost 2 bases, and 2 bases had no gene match. The germline V gene encodes CDR1 SGHVS and CDR2 FNYEAQ. The CDR3 is made up of 16 amino acids. The receptor was derived from a man aged 40-50 years with acute or convalescent COVID-19. The sample taken for sequencing was peripheral blood. The chain has TRBV7-6 and TRBJ2-3; TRBD2 matches 10 bases. CDR3 sequence (DNA): TGTGCCAGCAGCTTACTAGCGGGGGTTAGCACAGATACGCAGTATTTT. This codes for CASSLLAGVSTDTQYF.